One and the same sample provided the 15 T cell receptor beta chains below, sequenced in a study of technical replicates of blood from several donors. The method was immunoSEQ multiplex PCR; TCRdb's version includes in-frame clones alone and lacks a portion of them. The sample has tens of thousands of clones, roughly 89% seen once; the top ten hold roughly 0.36%. Sequenced sample: T cells isolated from PBMCs. All receptors come from a human donor in good health.

The rearrangement joins TRBV5-1 to TRBJ1-2; the match to TRBD1 covers 9 bases. This CDR3 region has 17 residues. CDR1 and CDR2 (germline): SGHRS, YFSETQ. The junction had 17 bases not matched to a gene; V was cut back by 4 bases and J by 7 bases. CDR3 region: CASSPGTGSLLASGYTF. Written as DNA, the CDR3 is TGCGCCAGCAGCCCCGGGACAGGGTCCCTTTTGGCTAGTGGCTACACCTTC.

V gene TRBV7-8 combines with J gene TRBJ2-7; TRBD1 might be the D (5 bases). Germline-derived CDR1 and CDR2 are SGHVS and FQNEAQ. Trimming left V 2 bases short and J 6 bases short, with 11 bases between. The CDR3 sequence is 13 residues long. The CDR3 spells CASSLFPGLEQYF. DNA for the CDR3: TGTGCCAGCAGCTTATTCCCAGGGCTCGAGCAGTACTTC.

This rearrangement joins TRBV27 to TRBJ2-3; D gene unclear. CDR3 size: 13 residues. Germline V gives CDR1 MNHEY, CDR2 SMNVEV (reference sequence). V lost 2 bases and J lost 4, with 7 bases in between. The CDR3 is CASSLDAADTQYF. The CDR3 DNA sequence: TGTGCCAGCAGTTTAGATGCAGCAGATACGCAGTATTTT.

The chain links TRBV19 to TRBJ2-5; D is uncertain. The V gene's germline CDR1 is LNHDA and CDR2 SQIVND (reference sequence). The germline V and J ends were trimmed by 7 bases and 4 bases, with 13 bases remaining between them. This CDR3 has 13 amino acids. The CDR3 here is CASTSSGVETQYF. In nucleotides, the CDR3 is TGTGCCAGTACATCATCGGGTGTAGAGACCCAGTACTTC.

The chain couples TRBV20-1 to TRBJ2-7, with 9 bases identical to TRBD1. Germline V gene data show CDR1 as DFQATT and CDR2 as SNEGSKA (reference sequence). This CDR3 is built from 11 residues. J lost 3 bases, V lost 6 bases, and 0 bases had no gene match. CDR3 protein: CSATGGYEQYF. The DNA for the CDR3 is TGCAGTGCGACAGGGGGCTACGAGCAGTACTTC.

The chain has TRBV29-1 and TRBJ2-1; D is perhaps TRBD2 (6 bases). The V end was cut by 3 bases, the J end by 1 base, with 10 bases between. CDR3 size: 14 residues. Germline V gene lookup returns CDR1 SQVTM and CDR2 ANQGSEA. The CDR3 sequence: CSVDLADSYNEQFF. DNA for the CDR3: TGCAGCGTTGATTTAGCGGATTCCTACAATGAGCAGTTCTTC.

V and J are TRBV6-5 and TRBJ1-3, with 7 positions matching TRBD1. The germline V gene has CDR1 MNHEY and CDR2 SVGAGI. CDR3 length: 15 amino acids. V lost 4 bases, J lost 3 bases, and 6 bases stayed unmatched. The CDR3 here is CASSSIQGLGNTIYF. In nucleotides, the CDR3 is TGTGCCAGCAGTTCGATACAGGGGCTTGGAAACACCATATATTTT.

This clone has only one observation. This sample includes further DNA sequences coding for the same CDR3. The V call is TRBV18, the J call TRBJ2-5; possibly TRBD2 for D (5 bases). V lost 6 bases and J lost 5, with 7 bases in between. CDR1 and CDR2 (germline): KGHSH, LQKENI. The CDR3 covers 11 residues. CDR3 nucleotide sequence: TGTGCCAGCTCCCCGGGGGAGACCCAGTACTTC. Amino acids: CASSPGETQYF.

The rearrangement joins TRBV25-1 to TRBJ1-1; D unresolved. The V end lost 3 bases, the J end lost 3 bases, and 14 bases lay between the germline ends. This CDR3 is 15 amino acids long. Germline-derived CDR1 and CDR2 are MGHDK and SYGVNS. This CDR3 reads CASSDAAPKDTEAFF. DNA for the CDR3: TGTGCCAGCAGTGATGCGGCACCGAAGGACACTGAAGCTTTCTTT. Full variable domain (remainder filled in from reference TRBV25-1 and TRBJ1-1): EADIYQTPRYLVIGTGKKITLECSQTMGHDKMYWYQQDPGMELHLIHYSYGVNSTEKGDLSSESTVSRIRTEHFPLTLESARPSHTSQYLCASSDAAPKDTEAFFGQGTRLTVV.

The chain is built from TRBV27 and TRBJ2-2; maybe TRBD1 (6 bases). Germline CDR1 and CDR2: MNHEY and SMNVEV (reference sequence). Deletions cut 10 bases from V and 3 bases from J, with 12 bases between. The CDR3 is made up of 13 amino acids. As DNA, the CDR3 is TGTGCCACCATGTACAGGGACACCGGGGAGCTGTTTTTT. Its translation: CATMYRDTGELFF.

The chain is built from TRBV9 and TRBJ1-5, with 7 bases fitting TRBD1. Unmatched junction bases numbered 5, after V lost 3 bases and J lost 5 bases. The CDR3 spans 14 residues. Germline values: CDR1 SGDLS, CDR2 YYNGEE. The CDR3: CASSAGTDHQPQHF. DNA of the CDR3: TGTGCCAGCAGCGCAGGGACAGATCATCAGCCCCAGCATTTT.

The gene calls are TRBV7-2 and TRBJ1-5; D is possibly TRBD1 (5 bases). The CDR3 length is 12 residues. V lost 5 bases, J lost 7 bases, and 9 bases lay in between. CDR1 is SGHTA, CDR2 FQGNSA, per germline. The CDR3 nucleotides read TGTGCCAGCAGCGGTGGACACCAGCCCCAGCATTTT. It specifies CASSGGHQPQHF. The whole variable domain, remainder taken from reference TRBV7-2 and TRBJ1-5, is GAGVSQSPSNKVTEKGKDVELRCDPISGHTALYWYRQSLGQGLEFLIYFQGNSAPDKSGLPSDRFSAERTGGSVSTLTIQRTQQEDSAVYLCASSGGHQPQHFGDGTRLSIL.

This chain uses TRBV28 with TRBJ2-7; no firm D call. Trimming removed 4 bases from V and 4 bases from J, with 11 bases in between. The CDR3 consists of 13 residues. Germline loops: CDR1 MDHEN, CDR2 SYDVKM. Here the CDR3 DNA reads TGTGCCAGCAGTTACCCCCCAGTTTACGAGCAGTACTTC. It translates to CASSYPPVYEQYF.

V is TRBV5-6 and J is TRBJ1-3; TRBD1 matches at 8 bases. V shed 4 bases, J shed 0 bases, and the junction held 9 bases outside the gene matches. CDR1 and CDR2 (germline): SGHDT, YYEEEE. The CDR3 consists of 17 residues. The CDR3 DNA sequence: TGTGCCAGCAGCCTACTGACAGGGGTTATCTCTGGAAACACCATATATTTT. Its translation: CASSLLTGVISGNTIYF.

The CDR3 region has the DNA TGTGCCAGCAGCTCAGGGGTCGTTGGCTATGGCTACACCTTC. Its protein is CASSSGVVGYGYTF. The chain has TRBV7-2 and TRBJ1-2, with D tentatively TRBD1 (6 bases). The CDR3 totals 14 residues. V was clipped by 4 bases and J by 4 bases, with 13 bases between them. Per germline, CDR1 SGHTA and CDR2 FQGNSA.